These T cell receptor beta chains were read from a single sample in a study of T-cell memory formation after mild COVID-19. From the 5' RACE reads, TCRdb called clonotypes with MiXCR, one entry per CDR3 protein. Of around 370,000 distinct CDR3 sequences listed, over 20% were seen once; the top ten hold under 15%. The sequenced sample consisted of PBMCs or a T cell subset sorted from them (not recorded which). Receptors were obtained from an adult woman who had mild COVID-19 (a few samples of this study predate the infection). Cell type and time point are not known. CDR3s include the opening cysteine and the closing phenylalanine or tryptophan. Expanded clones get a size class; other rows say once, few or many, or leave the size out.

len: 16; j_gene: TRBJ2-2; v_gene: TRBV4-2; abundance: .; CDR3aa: CASSGGMERNTGELFF
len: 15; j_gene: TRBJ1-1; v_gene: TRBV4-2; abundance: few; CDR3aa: CASSQDEGRDTEAFF
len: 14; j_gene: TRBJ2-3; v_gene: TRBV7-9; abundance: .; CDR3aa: CASSVRLGTDTQYF
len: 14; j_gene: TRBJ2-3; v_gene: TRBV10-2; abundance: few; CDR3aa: CASSAGLEGGTQYF
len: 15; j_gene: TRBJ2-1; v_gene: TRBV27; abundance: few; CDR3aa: CASRKAGGAYNEQFF
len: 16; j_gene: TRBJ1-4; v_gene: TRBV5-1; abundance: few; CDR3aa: CASRRGVRQGPEKLFF
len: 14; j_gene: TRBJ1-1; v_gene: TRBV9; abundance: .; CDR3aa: CASSVASGGTEAFF
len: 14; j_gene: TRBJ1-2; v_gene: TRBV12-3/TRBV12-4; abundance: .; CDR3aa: CASVPMVANYGYTF
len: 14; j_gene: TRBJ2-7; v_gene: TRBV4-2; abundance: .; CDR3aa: CASSHGTGGNEQYF
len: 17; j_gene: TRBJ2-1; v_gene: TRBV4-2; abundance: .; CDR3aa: CASSQDAGNAFGNEQFF
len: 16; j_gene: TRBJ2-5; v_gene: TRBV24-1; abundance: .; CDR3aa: CATSDFPPGRKETQYF
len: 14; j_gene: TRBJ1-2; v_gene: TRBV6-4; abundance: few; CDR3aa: CASSAGRLSDGYTF
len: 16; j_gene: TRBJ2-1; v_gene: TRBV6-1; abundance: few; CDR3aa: CASSEAHETVAGISLF
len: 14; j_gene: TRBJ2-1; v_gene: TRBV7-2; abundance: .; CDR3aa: CASSRDRWDNEQFF
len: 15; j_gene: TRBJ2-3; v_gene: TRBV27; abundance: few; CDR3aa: CASIAGGGVADTQYF
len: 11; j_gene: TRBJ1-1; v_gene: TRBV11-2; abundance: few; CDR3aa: CASSPSGEPFF
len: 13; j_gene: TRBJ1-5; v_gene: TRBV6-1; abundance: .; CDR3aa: CASLSDSNQPQHF
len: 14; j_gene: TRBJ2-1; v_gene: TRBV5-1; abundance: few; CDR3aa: CASSLALGKDEQFF
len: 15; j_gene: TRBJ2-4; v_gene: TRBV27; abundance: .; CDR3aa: CASSPLWGAKNIQYF
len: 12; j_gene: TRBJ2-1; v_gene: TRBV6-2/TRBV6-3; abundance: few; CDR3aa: CASSYDPNEQFF
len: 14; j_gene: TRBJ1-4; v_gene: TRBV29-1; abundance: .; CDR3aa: CSVRHLATNEKLFF
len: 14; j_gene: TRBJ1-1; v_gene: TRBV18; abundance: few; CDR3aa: CASSVGQANTEAFF
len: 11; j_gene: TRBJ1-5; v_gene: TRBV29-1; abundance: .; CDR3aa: CSGGDTQPQHF
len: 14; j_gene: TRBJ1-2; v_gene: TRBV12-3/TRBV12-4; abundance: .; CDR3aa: CASSLSQSGDRYTF
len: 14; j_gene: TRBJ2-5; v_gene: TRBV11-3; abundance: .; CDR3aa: CASSLRDTKETQYF
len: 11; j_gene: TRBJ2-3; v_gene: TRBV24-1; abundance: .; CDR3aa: CATSEVDTQYF
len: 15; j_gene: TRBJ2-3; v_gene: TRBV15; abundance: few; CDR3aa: CATSREQGFTDTQYF
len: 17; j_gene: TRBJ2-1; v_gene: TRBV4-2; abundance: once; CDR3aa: CASSQEASGAQSGEQFF
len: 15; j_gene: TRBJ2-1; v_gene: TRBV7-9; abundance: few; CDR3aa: CASSLGFLMSNEQFF
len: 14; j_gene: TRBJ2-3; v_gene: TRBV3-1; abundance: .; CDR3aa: CASSQDTGLNTQYF
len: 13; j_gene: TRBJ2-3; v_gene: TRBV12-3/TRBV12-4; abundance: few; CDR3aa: CASSSVGTDTQYF
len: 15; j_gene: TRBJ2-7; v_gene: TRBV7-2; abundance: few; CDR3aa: CASSLTRTGSYEQYF
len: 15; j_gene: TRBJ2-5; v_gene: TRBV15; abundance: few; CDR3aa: CATSRDRVRTETQYF
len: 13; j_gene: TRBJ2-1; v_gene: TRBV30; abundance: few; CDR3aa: CAWSVQAYNEQFF
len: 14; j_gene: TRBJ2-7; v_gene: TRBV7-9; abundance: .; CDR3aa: CASSTDSNAYEQYF
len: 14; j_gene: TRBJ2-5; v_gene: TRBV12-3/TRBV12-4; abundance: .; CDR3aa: CASRPRDSYNDQYF
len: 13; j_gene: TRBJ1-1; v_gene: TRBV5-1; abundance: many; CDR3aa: CASSLDRNTEAFF
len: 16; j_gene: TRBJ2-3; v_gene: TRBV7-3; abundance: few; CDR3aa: CASSLNGAVSTDTQYF
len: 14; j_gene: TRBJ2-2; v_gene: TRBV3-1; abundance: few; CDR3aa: CASRPSGGPGELFF
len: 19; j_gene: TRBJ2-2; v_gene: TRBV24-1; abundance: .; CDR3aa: CATSDHWGLATANTGELFF
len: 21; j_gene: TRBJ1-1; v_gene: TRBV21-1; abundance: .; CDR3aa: CASSKGLAEGSGALGGTEAFF
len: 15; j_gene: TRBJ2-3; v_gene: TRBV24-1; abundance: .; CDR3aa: CATSDRDVSLDTQYF
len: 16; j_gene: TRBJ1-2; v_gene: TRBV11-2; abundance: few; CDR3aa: CASSGYGAQVDYGYTF
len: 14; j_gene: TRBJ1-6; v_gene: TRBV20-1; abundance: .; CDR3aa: CSARDAQGASPLHF
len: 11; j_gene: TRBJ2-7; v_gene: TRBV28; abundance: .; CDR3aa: CASSRAFEQYF
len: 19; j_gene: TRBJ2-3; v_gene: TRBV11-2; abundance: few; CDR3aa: CASSFFSGTSGGATDTQYF
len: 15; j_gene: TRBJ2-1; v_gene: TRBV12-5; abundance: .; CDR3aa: CASGPSMRGANEQFF
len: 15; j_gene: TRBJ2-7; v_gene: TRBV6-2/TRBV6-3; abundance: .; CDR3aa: CASSSVQGGLYEQYF
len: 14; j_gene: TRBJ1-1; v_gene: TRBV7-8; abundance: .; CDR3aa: CASRPGTPNTEAFF
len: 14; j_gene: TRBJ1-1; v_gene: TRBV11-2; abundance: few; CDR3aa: CASSLWGENTEAFF
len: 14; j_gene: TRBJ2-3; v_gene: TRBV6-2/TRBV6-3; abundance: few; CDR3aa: CASSYGGLLNTQYF
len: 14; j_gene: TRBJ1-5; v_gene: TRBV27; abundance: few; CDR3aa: CASSYLGGSQPQHF
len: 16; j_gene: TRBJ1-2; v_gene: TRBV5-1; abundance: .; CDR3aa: CASSSTGEKTNYGYTF
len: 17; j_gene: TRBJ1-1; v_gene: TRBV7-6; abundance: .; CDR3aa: CASSTLYGKSVNTEAFF
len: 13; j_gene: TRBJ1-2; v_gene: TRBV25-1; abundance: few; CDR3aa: CASSESRPAGYTF
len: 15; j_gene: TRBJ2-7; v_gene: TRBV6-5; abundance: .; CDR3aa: CASSYSSGEGYEQYF
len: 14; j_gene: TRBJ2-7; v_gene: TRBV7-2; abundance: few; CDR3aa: CASSFYSSTGEQYF
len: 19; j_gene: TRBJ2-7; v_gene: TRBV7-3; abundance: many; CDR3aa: CASSFRTKAGDRGSYEQYF
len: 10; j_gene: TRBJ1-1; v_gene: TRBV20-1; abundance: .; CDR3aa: CSASFHEAFF
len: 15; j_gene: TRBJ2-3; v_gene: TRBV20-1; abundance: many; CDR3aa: CSASSRAGGTDTQYF